The 28 T cell receptor beta chains presented below share a single source sample, sequenced in a study of T-cell reconstitution after alpha-beta-depleted transplantation in children. It was with unique molecular identifiers that the TCRbeta library was prepared. TCRdb reprocessed the PCR reads with MiXCR, giving one entry per CDR3 protein. The sample lists around 380,000 distinct CDR3 sequences; roughly a tenth were seen once. The material sequenced was PBMCs from the stem cell graft donor, taken from the stem cell graft. The source is a human donor who donated a stem cell graft to a child with acute myeloid leukemia.

This clonotype was detected only a few times. The chain joins TRBV5-6 to TRBJ2-7; D ambiguous. Germline V CDR1 and CDR2: SGHDT, YYEEEE. V lost 5 bases, J lost 7 bases, and 19 bases lay in between. This CDR3 region has 14 residues. The CDR3, as DNA: TGTGCCAGCAGAATGGGCCTTCCCGTGGGGGAGCAGTACTTC. It codes for CASRMGLPVGEQYF.

The chain uses TRBV12-3 or TRBV12-4 and TRBJ1-5; D gene unclear. CDR3 length: 15 amino acids. Trimming stripped 3 bases from V and 10 bases from J, with 19 bases between. The CDR3 loop is CASSFGEGDSGPQHF. DNA of the CDR3: TGTGCCAGCAGTTTTGGTGAGGGCGACTCGGGTCCCCAGCATTTT.

The V and J genes are TRBV4-2 and TRBJ1-6; 9 bases map to TRBD1. J was trimmed by 9 bases and V by 0 bases; bases with no gene match: 6. Per the germline V gene, CDR1 is LGHNA and CDR2 is YNFKEQ. The CDR3 totals 16 residues. This CDR3 is CASSQDRGQGTSPLHF. The CDR3 DNA sequence: TGTGCCAGCAGCCAAGATCGGGGACAGGGTACTTCACCCCTCCACTTT.

This clonotype has just a few counts. The chain combines TRBV11-2 with TRBJ2-5, with D perhaps matching TRBD1 or TRBD2 (5 bases each). The CDR3 runs to 15 residues. Trimming pared 5 bases from V and 2 bases from J, leaving 15 bases between. The germline gives CDR1 SGHAT, CDR2 FQNNGV. DNA for the CDR3: TGTGCCAGCAGCCCAGGAGTTGGGGGTCAAGAGACCCAGTACTTC. Encoded protein: CASSPGVGGQETQYF. The full variable domain, completed using reference TRBV11-2 and TRBJ2-5, is EAGVAQSPRYKIIEKRQSVAFWCNPISGHATLYWYQQILGQGPKLLIQFQNNGVVDDSQLPKDRFSAERLKGVDSTLKIQPAKLEDSAVYLCASSPGVGGQETQYFGPGTRLLVL.

In nucleotides, the CDR3 is TGTGCCATCAGAGAGACAGGGGCCCTTGAGACCCAGTACTTC. Its protein is CAIRETGALETQYF. The chain links TRBV10-3 to TRBJ2-5; 8 positions agree with TRBD1. This CDR3 region has 14 residues. Germline CDR1 and CDR2: ENHRY and SYGVKD. The trim removed 6 bases at V and 5 bases at J, leaving 8 bases unmatched.

The gene calls are TRBV13 and TRBJ2-3; D is perhaps TRBD2 (7 bases). CDR1 is PRHDT and CDR2 is FYEKMQ in the germline V gene (reference sequence). V was trimmed by 5 bases and J by 13 bases, leaving 25 bases between them. This CDR3 region has 15 residues. The CDR3 protein is CASSQPLVGGPSEYF. CDR3 sequence (DNA): TGTGCCAGCAGCCAGCCTCTAGTGGGGGGGCCGAGTGAGTATTTT. The full variable domain, completed using reference TRBV13 and TRBJ2-3, is AAGVIQSPRHLIKEKRETATLKCYPIPRHDTVYWYQQGPGQDPQFLISFYEKMQSDKGSIPDRFSAQQFSDYHSELNMSSLELGDSALYFCASSQPLVGGPSEYFGPGTRLTVL.

This clonotype occurred a few times. J is TRBJ2-5 and V is TRBV20-1; 10 positions agree with TRBD2. This CDR3 is 16 amino acids long. In germline, CDR1 is DFQATT, CDR2 SNEGSKA (reference sequence). V shed 5 bases, J shed 0 bases, and the junction held 9 bases outside the gene matches. The CDR3 here is CSARRAGGRYQETQYF. The CDR3 DNA is TGCAGTGCTCGGCGAGCGGGGGGGAGGTACCAAGAGACCCAGTACTTC.

This clonotype has just a few counts. This chain joins TRBV6-2 or TRBV6-3 and TRBJ2-1; TRBD2 aligns across 8 bases. CDR1 is MNHEY and CDR2 is SVGEGT in the germline V gene. This CDR3 region has 14 residues. Trimming at V came to 7 bases and at J to 2 bases, leaving 4 bases not matched to a gene. The CDR3 protein is CASKQREPYNEQFF. The CDR3 DNA reads TGTGCCAGCAAGCAGCGGGAGCCCTACAATGAGCAGTTCTTC.

This clonotype has a count of ten or more. The gene calls are TRBV5-5 and TRBJ2-3, with 7 bases aligning to TRBD2. This CDR3 region has 15 residues. Per germline, CDR1 SGHKS and CDR2 YYEKEE (reference sequence). The V gene end was trimmed by 0 bases and the J gene end by 5 bases; junction bases not matched to a gene: 6. CDR3 sequence reads: CASSLGPQRGDTQYF. The CDR3 coding sequence is TGTGCCAGCAGCTTGGGTCCCCAGCGGGGAGATACGCAGTATTTT. Full variable domain (missing parts from reference TRBV5-5 and TRBJ2-3): DAGVTQSPTHLIKTRGQQVTLRCSPISGHKSVSWYQQVLGQGPQFIFQYYEKEERGRGNFPDRFSARQFPNYSSELNVNALLLGDSALYLCASSLGPQRGDTQYFGPGTRLTVL.

This clonotype showed up just a few times. V is TRBV20-1 and J is TRBJ2-1; the D gene is possibly TRBD2 (6 bases). V was pared by 5 bases and J by 6 bases, with 23 bases between. Germline V lookup: CDR1 DFQATT, CDR2 SNEGSKA (reference sequence). This CDR3 has 16 residues. The CDR3 loop reads CSALLQGLTGGNEQFF. CDR3 in DNA: TGCAGTGCTCTTCTCCAGGGTCTAACCGGGGGCAATGAGCAGTTCTTC.

The rearrangement links TRBV20-1 to TRBJ2-1, with TRBD2 matching over 13 bases. The germline V gene has CDR1 DFQATT and CDR2 SNEGSKA (reference sequence). CDR3 length: 14 amino acids. The ends lost 3 bases at V and 7 bases at J; junction bases unmatched: 3. The chain's CDR3 is CSASRTSGSNEQFF. DNA of the CDR3: TGCAGTGCTAGCCGGACTAGCGGGAGTAATGAGCAGTTCTTC.

The chain recombines TRBV5-1 with TRBJ2-1, with 9 bases lining up with TRBD1. Germline assignment: CDR1 SGHRS and CDR2 YFSETQ. The V and J ends lost 3 bases and 6 bases, in that order; junction bases with no gene match: 4. The CDR3 runs to 14 residues. CDR3 DNA: TGCGCCAGCAGCTACGGACAGGGGAGCAATGAGCAGTTCTTC. Protein sequence: CASSYGQGSNEQFF.

This clonotype was seen a few times. V usage is TRBV5-1 and J usage is TRBJ1-1, with a possible D match to TRBD1 (6 bases). This CDR3 region has 16 residues. V dropped 0 bases and J dropped 2 bases, with 14 bases sitting between them. Per the germline V gene, CDR1 is SGHRS and CDR2 is YFSETQ. In DNA, the CDR3 is TGCGCCAGCAGCTTGGGATGGGAGGGGGTAAACACTGAAGCTTTCTTT. Translated, it gives CASSLGWEGVNTEAFF.

This clonotype was observed a handful of times. The V call is TRBV7-9, the J call TRBJ1-2, with D hard to call. Germline-derived CDR1 and CDR2 are SEHNR and FQNEAQ (reference sequence). This CDR3 has 13 amino acids. V lost 5 bases and J lost 6, with 13 bases in between. The CDR3 nucleotides are TGTGCCAGCAGCCCCCTAGAGGGTCATGGCTACACCTTC. Amino acids: CASSPLEGHGYTF. Supplemented by reference TRBV7-9 and TRBJ1-2, the full variable domain reads DTGVSQNPRHKITKRGQNVTFRCDPISEHNRLYWYRQTLGQGPEFLTYFQNEAQLEKSRLLSDRFSAERPKGSFSTLEIQRTEQGDSAMYLCASSPLEGHGYTFGSGTRLTVV.

The J gene is TRBJ1-1, the V gene TRBV27, with D unclear. Germline-derived CDR1 and CDR2 are MNHEY and SMNVEV (reference sequence). V lost 5 bases to trimming and J lost 2 bases, with 15 bases between them. This CDR3 spans 15 amino acids. CDR3 sequence: CASSVPPGLNTEAFF. CDR3 bases: TGTGCCAGCAGTGTACCACCGGGCCTTAACACTGAAGCTTTCTTT.

The V gene is TRBV20-1, the J gene TRBJ2-1; TRBD1 might be the D (6 bases). CDR1 is DFQATT, CDR2 SNEGSKA, per germline (reference sequence). V lost 5 bases, J lost 5 bases, and 16 bases lay in between. CDR3 length: 14 amino acids. Here the CDR3 DNA reads TGCAGTGCTGCCGAAACGGGACACAACAATGAGCAGTTCTTC. Translated: CSAAETGHNNEQFF.

This clonotype appeared a few times. This chain joins TRBV7-2 and TRBJ1-2; the match to TRBD1 covers 11 bases. The V gene's germline CDR1 is SGHTA and CDR2 FQGNSA. The CDR3 sequence is 15 residues long. The ends lost 5 bases at V and 6 bases at J; junction bases unmatched: 8. The CDR3 DNA follows: TGTGCCAGCAGCACCAGGACAGGGGGCGTTGATGGCTACACCTTC. It specifies CASSTRTGGVDGYTF.

The V gene is TRBV14, the J gene TRBJ2-2, with unresolved D. The CDR3 is made up of 14 amino acids. V gave up 3 bases and J gave up 4 bases, with 9 bases separating them. In germline, CDR1 is SGHDN, CDR2 FVKESK. In DNA form, the CDR3 reads TGTGCCAGCAGCCACAATACAATCACCGGGGAGCTGTTTTTT. Protein sequence: CASSHNTITGELFF.

This chain connects TRBV3-1 to TRBJ2-1; D not resolved. The germline V and J ends were trimmed by 2 bases and 2 bases, with 13 bases remaining between them. Germline V gene data show CDR1 as LGHDT and CDR2 as YNNKEL (reference sequence). The CDR3 loop spans 16 amino acids. The chain's CDR3 is CASSQISVDPYNEQFF. The CDR3 nucleotides are TGTGCCAGCAGCCAAATCTCTGTGGATCCCTACAATGAGCAGTTCTTC.

This clonotype was recorded at least ten times. This chain links TRBV5-5 with TRBJ1-5; D not certain. Germline lookup yields CDR1 SGHKS and CDR2 YYEKEE (reference sequence). The CDR3 sequence is 15 residues long. Deletions cut 4 bases from V and 6 bases from J, with 17 bases between. This chain's CDR3 is CASSPRAGGGQPQHF. The DNA of the CDR3 is TGTGCCAGCAGCCCACGGGCCGGAGGCGGTCAGCCCCAGCATTTT. Together with reference TRBV5-5 and TRBJ1-5, the CDR3 gives the full variable domain: DAGVTQSPTHLIKTRGQQVTLRCSPISGHKSVSWYQQVLGQGPQFIFQYYEKEERGRGNFPDRFSARQFPNYSSELNVNALLLGDSALYLCASSPRAGGGQPQHFGDGTRLSIL.

V is TRBV15 and J is TRBJ2-2; 7 bases agree with TRBD1. The V segment lost 3 bases and the J segment 2 bases; nucleotides outside the gene matches: 6. Per germline, CDR1 LNHNV and CDR2 YYDKDF (reference sequence). The CDR3 is 16 amino acids. The CDR3 here is CATSSVGTANTGELFF. DNA of the CDR3: TGTGCCACCAGCAGTGTCGGGACAGCCAACACCGGGGAGCTGTTTTTT.

This clonotype showed up just a few times. This rearrangement joins TRBV12-3 or TRBV12-4 to TRBJ2-4; 9 bases are a match to TRBD2. Losses at the gene ends were 6 bases for V and 11 bases for J; bases not matched to a gene: 11. The length of the CDR3 is 14 residues. DNA for the CDR3: TGTGCCAGCAGGTCCGGCCTAGCGGGGTATTTTCAGTACTTC. It yields the protein CASRSGLAGYFQYF.

The V gene is TRBV6-1, the J gene TRBJ1-2; 7 bases are shared with TRBD1. The V segment lost 4 bases and the J segment 2 bases; nucleotides outside the gene matches: 13. The CDR3 sequence is 17 residues long. The germline CDR1 and CDR2 sequences are MNHNS and SASEGT. In DNA, the CDR3 is TGTGCCAGCAGTGGCGACCACCGGACAGGCCTAAACTATGGCTACACCTTC. Amino acid sequence: CASSGDHRTGLNYGYTF.

This clonotype turned up a few times. The V gene is TRBV18, the J gene TRBJ1-1, with TRBD1 as a possible D gene (5 bases). This CDR3 region has 13 residues. V dropped 2 bases and J dropped 2 bases, with 6 bases sitting between them. Looked up from germline, CDR1 is KGHSH and CDR2 is LQKENI. CDR3 DNA: TGTGCCAGCTCACCAGGGGCAAACACTGAAGCTTTCTTT. Its protein product is CASSPGANTEAFF.

A few counts support this clonotype. The gene calls are TRBV5-1 and TRBJ2-1; TRBD2 matches 13 bases. Unmatched junction bases numbered 3, after V lost 4 bases and J lost 5 bases. CDR1 SGHRS and CDR2 YFSETQ come from the germline V gene. There are 15 residues in the CDR3. CDR3 protein: CASSPGTSGDNEQFF. DNA for the CDR3: TGCGCCAGCAGCCCGGGGACTAGCGGGGACAATGAGCAGTTCTTC. The full variable domain, rest sourced from reference TRBV5-1 and TRBJ2-1, is KAGVTQTPRYLIKTRGQQVTLSCSPISGHRSVSWYQQTPGQGLQFLFEYFSETQRNKGNFPGRFSGRQFSNSRSEMNVSTLELGDSALYLCASSPGTSGDNEQFFGPGTRLTVL.

There are many counts of this clonotype. The V call is TRBV5-1, the J call TRBJ2-7; D is uncertain. The germline V and J ends were trimmed by 0 bases and 2 bases, with 9 bases remaining between them. Per the germline V gene, CDR1 is SGHRS and CDR2 is YFSETQ. The CDR3 loop spans 14 amino acids. The CDR3 nucleotides read TGCGCCAGCAGCTTGGCCGGAATACCCTACGAGCAGTACTTC. As protein: CASSLAGIPYEQYF.

This clonotype has a count of ten or more. This chain links TRBV21-1 with TRBJ2-1; whether TRBD1, the table's D call, matches the DNA was not checked. TRBV21-1 is noted as a pseudogene. The CDR3 is 17 amino acids. The CDR3 protein is CASSKGWAGGPYNEQFF. Written as DNA, the CDR3 is TGTGCCAGCAGCAAAGGATGGGCGGGAGGGCCCTACAATGAGCAGTTCTTC.

The chain is built from TRBV12-3 or TRBV12-4 and TRBJ1-1; 10 bases are shared with TRBD1. The CDR3 spans 17 residues. V was pared by 3 bases and J by 0 bases, with 7 bases of the junction left unmatched. The CDR3 coding sequence is TGTGCCAGCAGTTTTCGGACAGGGGGTTCCATGAACACTGAAGCTTTCTTT. It specifies CASSFRTGGSMNTEAFF.